This T cell receptor (beta chain) was retrieved from a study of T-cell memory formation after mild COVID-19. The sample holds a few counts of this clonotype. Its antigen is unknown. Study observations and caveats: CD4/CD8 balance characterized clones contracting day 15 to 85, and CD4+ skew characterized later expanders.

TCRdb used MiXCR to reprocess the 5' RACE reads, holding one entry per CDR3 protein. The sample records approximately 250,000 distinct CDR3 sequences, 16% being singletons. The ends were cut back, 3 bases at V and 3 bases at J, with 2 bases in the middle. The CDR3 totals 12 residues. This chain uses TRBV12-3 or TRBV12-4 with TRBJ2-2; no firm D call. Sequenced sample: PBMCs or a T cell subset sorted from them (not recorded which). The TCR comes from a man younger than 30 who had mild COVID-19 (a few samples of this study predate the infection). Cell type and time point are not known. For the CDR3, the DNA is TGTGCCAGCAGTTTCGACACCGGGGAGCTGTTTTTT. Translating gives CASSFDTGELFF.